What follows are 25 T cell receptor beta chains derived from one specimen sequenced in a study of T cells in Graves' hyperthyroidism and ophthalmopathy. RNA transcripts gave rise to amplified TCR beta CDR3 regions. With the HTBI primer set, the TCR CDR3 went through a first round of RT-PCR. Each CDR3 protein gets one entry after TCRdb re-called the multiplex PCR reads with MiXCR. The sample records 300,000 to 400,000 distinct CDR3 sequences, about 18% being singletons. The sequenced sample consisted of blood. Source of these receptors: a man aged 18 to 30 with Graves' ophthalmopathy.

In its sample, this clonotype was seen a few times. The rearrangement joins TRBV3-1 to TRBJ2-5, with 12 bases lining up with TRBD2. This CDR3 has 18 amino acids. The J segment lost 1 base and the V segment lost 2 bases, leaving 8 bases of the junction unmatched. CDR1 is LGHDT, CDR2 YNNKEL, per germline (reference sequence). DNA of the CDR3: TGTGCCAGCAGCCAAAGAGGTCTAGCGGGGGGGACCCAAGAGACCCAGTACTTC. Translated: CASSQRGLAGGTQETQYF.

The gene calls are TRBV20-1 and TRBJ2-1, with a possible D match to TRBD2 (6 bases). The CDR3 spans 14 residues. Germline V gives CDR1 DFQATT, CDR2 SNEGSKA (reference sequence). With 1 base removed from V and 4 bases from J, the gap between germline ends came to 11 bases. The CDR3 nucleotides are TGCAGTGCTAGAGTCGCGGGGCGTTACAATGAGCAGTTCTTC. It codes for CSARVAGRYNEQFF.

There are many counts of this clonotype. The V and J genes are TRBV3-1 and TRBJ2-7; 9 bases align to TRBD1. The germline V gene has CDR1 LGHDT and CDR2 YNNKEL (reference sequence). The CDR3 contains 16 residues. The ends lost 0 bases at V and 4 bases at J; junction bases unmatched: 7. CDR3 in amino acids: CASSQDGGQGRYEQYF. CDR3 DNA: TGTGCCAGCAGCCAAGACGGGGGACAGGGACGATACGAGCAGTACTTC.

The V gene is TRBV5-1, the J gene TRBJ2-1; 12 nucleotides align to TRBD2. CDR1 is SGHRS and CDR2 is YFSETQ in the germline V gene. This CDR3 contains 16 residues. V was clipped by 0 bases and J by 10 bases; unmatched bases: 8. CDR3 protein: CASSLDSSGGAREQFF. CDR3 DNA: TGCGCCAGCAGCTTGGACTCTAGCGGGGGGGCCCGGGAGCAGTTCTTC.

This clonotype was seen a few times. V is TRBV5-1 and J is TRBJ1-6; no definite D call. Germline V gene lookup returns CDR1 SGHRS and CDR2 YFSETQ. The CDR3 has 16 residues. Trimming took 0 bases from V and 4 from J, leaving 11 bases between them. CDR3: CASSLALQRYNSPLHF. The CDR3, as DNA: TGCGCCAGCAGCTTGGCATTGCAGAGATATAATTCACCCCTCCACTTT.

CDR3 sequence reads: CASNLDRVGTGELFF. The CDR3 DNA follows: TGTGCCAGTAACTTGGACAGGGTAGGCACCGGGGAGCTGTTTTTT. The genes are TRBV19 and TRBJ2-2; 8 positions match TRBD1. Germline V gives CDR1 LNHDA, CDR2 SQIVND (reference sequence). CDR3 length: 15 amino acids. Trimming removed 7 bases from V and 4 bases from J; junction bases left unmatched: 8.

There are many counts of this clonotype. The chain employs TRBV9 and TRBJ2-5; the D gene could be TRBD1 or TRBD2 (5 bases each). The CDR3 covers 13 residues. Germline CDR1 reads SGDLS; CDR2 reads YYNGEE. The V end lost 3 bases, the J end lost 1 base, and 7 bases lay between the germline ends. The CDR3 nucleotides are TGTGCCAGCAGCGCGGGACCCCAAGAGACCCAGTACTTC. Its protein product is CASSAGPQETQYF. The entire variable domain, with the rest obtained from reference TRBV9 and TRBJ2-5, is as follows: DSGVTQTPKHLITATGQRVTLRCSPRSGDLSVYWYQQSLDQGLQFLIQYYNGEERAKGNILERFSAQQFPDLHSELNLSSLELGDSALYFCASSAGPQETQYFGPGTRLLVL.

The chain recombines TRBV7-9 with TRBJ2-7, with 7 bases fitting TRBD1. This CDR3 contains 13 residues. The ends lost 5 bases at V and 2 bases at J; junction bases unmatched: 3. Germline CDR1 SEHNR, CDR2 FQNEAQ (reference sequence). The CDR3 region has the DNA TGTGCCAGCAGCGACAGGGCAGCCTACGAGCAGTACTTC. Translation gives CASSDRAAYEQYF.

This clonotype has only a few counts. This rearrangement joins TRBV2 to TRBJ1-4; D is unclear. The germline V and J ends were trimmed by 5 bases and 8 bases, with 18 bases remaining between them. CDR3 length: 15 amino acids. The germline V gene has CDR1 SNHLY and CDR2 FYNNEI. The CDR3 DNA reads as TGTGCCAGCAGTTTGGACCAGGCCAGCGGGGAAAAACTGTTTTTT. Translation gives CASSLDQASGEKLFF.

Concerning this clonotype: One base away lies a much larger clone, so this may be a sequencing read error. The chain combines TRBV12-3 or TRBV12-4 with TRBJ2-2; 8 nucleotides match TRBD2. There are 16 residues in the CDR3. The CDR3 DNA reads TGTGCCAGCAGACCTTCGGGGCGGGGGGACACCGGGGAGCTGCTTTTT. Encoded protein: CASRPSGRGDTGELLF.

V gene TRBV10-2 combines with J gene TRBJ2-1, with 7 bases fitting TRBD2. V was pared by 2 bases and J by 15 bases, with 7 bases of the junction left unmatched. The CDR3 has 12 residues. The germline V gene has CDR1 WSHSY and CDR2 SAAADI. The CDR3 DNA reads as TGCGCCAGCAGTGAGCCCCGCCTAGCGGCGTTCTTC. Its protein product is CASSEPRLAAFF.

The chain links TRBV5-1 to TRBJ2-3, with D perhaps matching TRBD1 or TRBD2 (6 bases each). In germline, CDR1 is SGHRS, CDR2 YFSETQ. V lost 3 bases to trimming and J lost 3 bases, with 17 bases between them. The CDR3 sequence is 16 residues long. CDR3 sequence (DNA): TGCGCCAGCAGCTGGAGCAGGGGCGGGACGACAGATACGCAGTATTTT. This encodes CASSWSRGGTTDTQYF.

This clonotype was detected many times. The genes are TRBV28 and TRBJ1-2; D is undetermined. The V gene's germline CDR1 is MDHEN and CDR2 SYDVKM. The CDR3 sequence is 14 residues long. Deletions cut 5 bases from V and 7 bases from J, with 17 bases between. The CDR3 sequence is CASSNQGLDGGYTF. The CDR3, as DNA: TGTGCCAGCAGTAACCAAGGACTCGATGGTGGCTACACCTTC.

The genes are TRBV5-1 and TRBJ2-7; a possible D gene is TRBD1 (8 bases). Germline-derived CDR1 and CDR2 are SGHRS and YFSETQ. Trimming removed 3 bases at V and 2 bases at J, with 15 bases between. This CDR3 contains 15 residues. CDR3 amino acids: CASSWEGQVAYEQYF. The CDR3 DNA sequence: TGCGCCAGCAGCTGGGAGGGACAGGTAGCCTACGAGCAGTACTTC.

The table lists this clonotype with a few counts. V is TRBV20-1 and J is TRBJ1-1; tentative D call: TRBD1 (6 bases). Germline loops: CDR1 DFQATT, CDR2 SNEGSKA (reference sequence). The length of the CDR3 is 14 residues. With 7 bases removed from V and 0 bases from J, the gap between germline ends came to 15 bases. CDR3 coding DNA: TGCAGTGGGACCCCGGACAGCTTGAACACTGAAGCTTTCTTT. Protein product: CSGTPDSLNTEAFF.

This chain joins TRBV10-2 and TRBJ1-2, with D possibly TRBD1 on 6 matching bases. CDR1 is WSHSY and CDR2 is SAAADI in the germline V gene. Trimming pared 8 bases from V and 6 bases from J, leaving 16 bases between. The CDR3 length is 13 residues. DNA of the CDR3: TGCGCCAGCCTACCGGACAGAACAGATGGCTACACCTTC. Residues: CASLPDRTDGYTF.

Many counts were recorded for this clonotype. V is TRBV7-8 and J is TRBJ1-4; D gene unclear. Per germline, CDR1 SGHVS and CDR2 FQNEAQ. V gave up 2 bases and J gave up 8 bases, with 15 bases separating them. This CDR3 has 15 residues. Here the CDR3 reads CASSLLTAGHEKLFF. DNA for the CDR3: TGTGCCAGCAGCTTACTGACCGCCGGTCACGAAAAACTGTTTTTT.

This chain joins TRBV5-1 and TRBJ2-3; 8 bases align to TRBD2. Trimming cost V 5 bases and J 4 bases; bases outside gene matches: 9. Germline V gives CDR1 SGHRS, CDR2 YFSETQ. There are 15 residues in the CDR3. The CDR3 nucleotides are TGCGCCAGCAGTGTATCGGGGGGGTACGCAGATACGCAGTATTTT. It encodes CASSVSGGYADTQYF.

This clonotype has more than one count but fewer than ten. V is TRBV7-2 and J is TRBJ2-7; unclear D gene. Germline V gene lookup returns CDR1 SGHTA and CDR2 FQGNSA. This CDR3 region has 13 residues. The V end lost 5 bases, the J end lost 1 base, and 9 bases lay between the germline ends. The CDR3 loop is CASSPETSYEQYF. In DNA, the CDR3 is TGTGCCAGCAGCCCCGAAACTTCCTACGAGCAGTACTTC.

This clonotype was observed many times. This chain connects TRBV12-3 or TRBV12-4 to TRBJ2-7, with D unclear. The CDR3 is 13 residues long. Trimming took off 6 bases at V and 4 bases at J, with 13 bases between the two ends. CDR3 DNA sequence: TGTGCCAGCAGGTTTGGTGGGCGGTACGAGCAGTACTTC. Protein product: CASRFGGRYEQYF.

The V call is TRBV12-3 or TRBV12-4, the J call TRBJ1-5; TRBD1 is a possible D gene (6 bases). V was trimmed by 5 bases and J by 3 bases, leaving 11 bases between them. CDR3 size: 14 residues. The CDR3 region is CASSTTGYNQPQHF. CDR3 coding DNA: TGTGCCAGCAGTACCACAGGGTACAATCAGCCCCAGCATTTT.

This clonotype was counted only a few times. A read error may account for a junction end that differs from germline. This chain connects TRBV11-2 to TRBJ2-7; D is unclear. Germline CDR1 is SGHAT and CDR2 is FQNNGV. This CDR3 spans 13 amino acids. The CDR3 region is CARSFANDGEQYF. CDR3 coding DNA: TGTGCCAGAAGCTTCGCGAATGATGGCGAGCAGTACTTC.

This rearrangement joins TRBV5-1 to TRBJ2-2, with 9 nucleotides matching TRBD1. Germline CDR1 and CDR2: SGHRS and YFSETQ. The ends lost 4 bases at V and 4 bases at J; junction bases unmatched: 2. The CDR3 consists of 14 residues. CDR3 DNA: TGCGCCAGCAGCCGGACAGGGGTCACCGGGGAGCTGTTTTTT. Protein product: CASSRTGVTGELFF.

This clonotype was seen many times. The chain has TRBV29-1 and TRBJ1-1; the D is unclear. The CDR3 has 14 amino acids. Germline CDR1 SQVTM, CDR2 ANQGSEA. V shed 5 bases and J shed 1 base, with 14 bases lying between them. CDR3 amino acids: CSVPGSHQNTEAFF. For the CDR3, the DNA is TGCAGCGTTCCGGGTTCCCATCAGAACACTGAAGCTTTCTTT.

This clonotype occurred many times. The rearrangement joins TRBV12-3 or TRBV12-4 to TRBJ1-2, with D unresolved. The CDR3 loop spans 12 amino acids. V lost 5 bases and J 2 bases, leaving 6 bases between the germline ends. CDR3 coding DNA: TGTGCCAGCAGTCCGCAGAACTATGGCTACACCTTC. It is translated as CASSPQNYGYTF.